These 10 T cell receptor beta chains were sequenced from one sample in a study of metastatic and nonmetastatic thyroid tumors (dated by TCRdb to 2020 to 2022). No patient had received any treatment before thyroid surgery. Library preparation used PCR. Sequencing was carried out with an Illumina HiSeq 4000. TCRdb reworked the public reads: Q25 trimming with fastp, MiXCR clone assembly, productive beta chains retained. In all, the sample holds approximately 25,000 clones, and roughly 24% of those were seen once. In total, the top ten clones hold around 18% of the sample. The sequenced sample was blood. These receptors were taken from a male donor with papillary thyroid cancer or a benign thyroid nodule (not recorded which). Some clones in this sample may be carry-over from other donors' samples.

This clone was observed many times. This chain links TRBV15 with TRBJ1-2; D gene uncertain. Germline V CDR1 and CDR2: LNHNV, YYDKDF (reference sequence). This CDR3 spans 14 amino acids. Trimming stripped 7 bases from V and 2 bases from J, with 14 bases between. This chain's CDR3 is CATNPPTHNYGYTF. Here the CDR3 DNA reads TGTGCCACCAACCCACCGACACACAACTATGGCTACACCTTC.

This clone was counted at least ten times. This rearrangement joins TRBV20-1 to TRBJ1-6; 7 nucleotides agree with TRBD1. The CDR3 runs 13 residues. Germline V gives CDR1 DFQATT, CDR2 SNEGSKA (reference sequence). Germline trimming cut 5 bases from V and 10 bases from J; bases unmatched to any gene: 8. This chain's CDR3 is CSASDRARSPLHF. CDR3 bases: TGCAGTGCTTCCGACAGGGCGCGATCACCCCTCCACTTT.

The J gene is TRBJ2-7, the V gene TRBV5-6, with 10 bases lining up with TRBD2. The CDR3 contains 14 residues. The junction had 11 bases not matched to a gene; V was cut back by 4 bases and J by 10 bases. Germline loops: CDR1 SGHDT, CDR2 YYEEEE. The CDR3 loop is CASSLLAGSRDQYF. In nucleotides, the CDR3 is TGTGCCAGCAGCCTACTAGCGGGATCGCGTGATCAGTACTTC. The full variable domain, its missing parts supplied by reference TRBV5-6 and TRBJ2-7, is DAGVTQSPTHLIKTRGQQVTLRCSPKSGHDTVSWYQQALGQGPQFIFQYYEEEERQRGNFPDRFSGHQFPNYSSELNVNALLLGDSALYLCASSLLAGSRDQYFGPGTRLTVT.

This rearrangement joins TRBV19 to TRBJ1-2; 7 bases align to TRBD1. CDR1 is LNHDA and CDR2 is SQIVND in the germline V gene (reference sequence). J gave up 6 bases and V 1 base, and 2 bases lay outside the gene matches. The CDR3 has 13 residues. Here the CDR3 reads CASSIGQGDGYTF. The CDR3 DNA is TGTGCCAGTAGTATAGGACAGGGAGATGGCTACACCTTC.

In this sample, this clone turned up a few times. J is TRBJ2-7 and V is TRBV11-2; D gene uncertain. The V gene's germline CDR1 is SGHAT and CDR2 FQNNGV. V was clipped by 6 bases and J by 5 bases, with 11 bases between them. There are 12 residues in the CDR3. As DNA, the CDR3 is TGTGCCAGCAGAACATGCAGCGACGAGCAGTACTTC. It is translated as CASRTCSDEQYF. Supplemented by reference TRBV11-2 and TRBJ2-7, the full variable domain reads EAGVAQSPRYKIIEKRQSVAFWCNPISGHATLYWYQQILGQGPKLLIQFQNNGVVDDSQLPKDRFSAERLKGVDSTLKIQPAKLEDSAVYLCASRTCSDEQYFGPGTRLTVT.

The CDR3 is CASSPGQLEQYF. CDR3 DNA sequence: TGTGCCAGCAGTCCGGGACAGCTCGAGCAGTACTTC. V gene TRBV9 combines with J gene TRBJ2-7, with 7 bases lining up with TRBD1. The CDR3 sequence is 12 residues long. Germline values: CDR1 SGDLS, CDR2 YYNGEE. After removal of 5 bases from V and 6 bases from J, the junction contained 5 bases not matched to a gene.

Within the sample, this clone is medium-sized (0.01 to 0.1%). V and J are TRBV9 and TRBJ2-1, with 7 bases fitting TRBD1. There are 15 residues in the CDR3. V was clipped by 3 bases and J by 4 bases; unmatched bases: 7. CDR1 and CDR2 from the germline V gene are SGDLS and YYNGEE. CDR3 protein: CASSEAGTEYNEQFF. The CDR3 nucleotides read TGTGCCAGCAGCGAAGCTGGGACAGAGTACAATGAGCAGTTCTTC.

Concerning this clone: A much larger clone lies a single base off, so this may be a read error. The chain employs TRBV7-7 and TRBJ1-1; D is uncertain. The CDR3 length is 13 residues. Germline CDR1 reads SSHAT; CDR2 reads FNYEAQ (reference sequence). The CDR3 DNA follows: TGTGCTAGCAGCCTCACAGTTGACGCTGAAGCTTTCTTT. This translates into CASSLTVDAEAFF.

At least ten counts were recorded for this clone. The rearrangement joins TRBV20-1 to TRBJ1-1, with D hard to call. With 5 bases removed from V and 1 base from J, the gap between germline ends came to 8 bases. Germline CDR1 is DFQATT and CDR2 is SNEGSKA (reference sequence). The CDR3 runs to 12 residues. Here the CDR3 DNA reads TGCAGTGCTGGGGAGGGGAACACTGAAGCTTTCTTT. This sequence encodes CSAGEGNTEAFF.

This clone was observed at least ten times. The chain links TRBV20-1 to TRBJ2-1; TRBD1 aligns across 10 bases. Germline CDR1 is DFQATT and CDR2 is SNEGSKA (reference sequence). The length of the CDR3 is 15 residues. With V trimmed by 6 bases and J by 4 bases, 9 bases remained unmatched. The CDR3 spells CSAPRGDRGYNEQFF. DNA of the CDR3: TGCAGTGCGCCGAGGGGGGACAGGGGTTACAATGAGCAGTTCTTC.